This T cell receptor (beta chain) is drawn from a study of graft-versus-host responses after intestinal transplantation. Sequencing used immunoSEQ multiplex PCR; TCRdb keeps in-frame clones, though not all of them. Among approximately 50,000 clones, around nine tenths were seen once, and the ten largest hold roughly 1.5%. Study outcomes and limitations: Allografts carried high graft-versus-host to host-versus-graft clonal ratios in patients having graft-donor T cell macrochimerism.

About this clone: The antigen is not known.

Germline V gives CDR1 LNHDA, CDR2 SQIVND (reference sequence). V lost 3 bases and J 4 bases, leaving 8 bases between the germline ends. The CDR3 runs 13 residues. This material consisted of PBMCs, taken 26 days after transplant. The chain uses TRBV19 and TRBJ2-3; D remains ambiguous. The receptor was isolated from a human patient who received an intestinal transplant, so some T cells may come from the graft donor. The CDR3 nucleotides are TGTGCCAGTAGTATTTCCCTGTCAGATACGCAGTATTTT. Translated: CASSISLSDTQYF.